These 20 T cell receptor beta chains share one sample of origin, sequenced in a study of T-cell memory formation after mild COVID-19. TCRdb re-derived calls from the 5' RACE reads in MiXCR, one entry per CDR3 protein. The sample records hundreds of thousands of distinct CDR3 sequences, approximately 29% being singletons. Sequences were obtained from PBMCs or a T cell subset sorted from them (not recorded which). These TCRs come from an adult woman who had mild COVID-19 (a few samples of this study predate the infection). Cell type and time point are not known.

Only a few counts were recorded for this clonotype. The rearrangement joins TRBV5-1 to TRBJ2-7; D might be TRBD1 (6 bases). The CDR3 is made up of 14 amino acids. The V gene's germline CDR1 is SGHRS and CDR2 YFSETQ. The V gene lost 6 bases and the J gene lost 0 bases, with 13 bases spanning the gap. For the CDR3, the DNA is TGCGCCAGCACTCGAGGACAGTCCTCCTACGAGCAGTACTTC. This codes for CASTRGQSSYEQYF.

This clonotype was seen a few times. The chain recombines TRBV9 with TRBJ2-1; D perhaps matches TRBD2 (7 bases). The germline V and J ends were trimmed by 7 bases and 7 bases, with 12 bases remaining between them. Germline CDR1 reads SGDLS; CDR2 reads YYNGEE. The CDR3 has 12 residues. The CDR3 here is CASGGAENEQFF. The CDR3 DNA sequence: TGTGCCAGCGGGGGGGCGGAGAATGAGCAGTTCTTC.

In its sample, this clonotype was seen a few times. This sequence joins TRBV15 and TRBJ1-2, with 7 positions matching TRBD1. J lost 4 bases, V lost 5 bases, and 7 bases had no gene match. Germline values: CDR1 LNHNV, CDR2 YYDKDF (reference sequence). CDR3 length: 14 amino acids. This CDR3 reads CATSGQDRIYGYTF. In DNA form, the CDR3 reads TGTGCCACCAGCGGCCAGGACAGGATCTATGGCTACACCTTC.

This clonotype has a handful of counts. This chain links TRBV23-1 with TRBJ2-1; 8 nucleotides align to TRBD2. TRBV23-1 is recorded as an ORF, its role being uncertain. There are 17 residues in the CDR3. V lost 0 bases, J lost 2 bases, and 6 bases stayed unmatched. This CDR3 reads CASSQSKRGRTYNEQFF. As DNA, the CDR3 is TGCGCCAGCAGTCAATCGAAGCGGGGGCGAACCTACAATGAGCAGTTCTTC.

This clonotype was detected many times. The J gene is TRBJ2-1, the V gene TRBV6-2 or TRBV6-3; 8 nucleotides agree with TRBD2. This CDR3 contains 15 residues. Germline values: CDR1 MNHEY, CDR2 SVGEGT. With V trimmed by 8 bases and J by 7 bases, 13 bases remained unmatched. CDR3 DNA sequence: TGTGCCAGCTTGCAGAGCGGGAGAAGAGGAAATGAGCAGTTCTTC. Protein product: CASLQSGRRGNEQFF.

The V and J genes are TRBV6-1 and TRBJ1-1; possibly TRBD1 for D (5 bases). Germline V CDR1 and CDR2: MNHNS, SASEGT. The CDR3 spans 14 residues. V was clipped by 10 bases and J by 0 bases, with 15 bases between them. The CDR3 protein is CAIFHRNMNTEAFF. The CDR3 nucleotides read TGTGCCATTTTCCACAGGAACATGAACACTGAAGCTTTCTTT.

This clonotype was detected a few times. V is TRBV10-2 and J is TRBJ2-3; 10 positions match TRBD2. The CDR3 is made up of 17 amino acids. V shed 6 bases, J shed 3 bases, and the junction held 12 bases outside the gene matches. Germline V lookup: CDR1 WSHSY, CDR2 SAAADI. CDR3 region: CASRLGQREGSTDTQYF. Here the CDR3 DNA reads TGCGCCAGCAGGCTAGGTCAGCGGGAGGGTAGTACAGATACGCAGTATTTT.

Worth noting for this clonotype: Sequence at one end of the junction differs from germline and may be a read error. This chain connects TRBV4-1 to TRBJ1-1, with no clear D. The length of the CDR3 is 18 residues. Germline CDR1 reads MGHRA; CDR2 reads YSYEKL. This chain's CDR3 is CASSQDPGREMLNTEAFF. As DNA, the CDR3 is TGCGCCAGCAGTCAAGATCCGGGCCGCGAAATGCTGAACACTGAAGCTTTCTTT.

V gene TRBV7-6 combines with J gene TRBJ2-7, with a tentative D call TRBD1 (6 bases). Germline V CDR1 and CDR2: SGHVS, FNYEAQ. Trimming cost V 3 bases and J 5 bases, with 14 bases left between them. This CDR3 is built from 14 residues. The CDR3 loop reads CASSLNRDKHEQYF. In nucleotides, the CDR3 is TGTGCCAGCAGCTTGAACAGGGATAAGCACGAGCAGTACTTC.

This chain links TRBV7-8 with TRBJ2-1, with 12 positions matching TRBD2. Germline V gene sequence: CDR1 SGHVS, CDR2 FQNEAQ. The CDR3 sequence is 15 residues long. The V and J ends lost 5 bases and 6 bases, in that order; junction bases with no gene match: 5. The CDR3 spells CASSPTSGRSNEQFF. The CDR3 DNA sequence: TGTGCCAGCAGCCCTACTAGCGGGAGGTCCAATGAGCAGTTCTTC.

This chain joins TRBV24-1 and TRBJ1-5; TRBD1 is a possible D gene (6 bases). Trimming took off 6 bases at V and 3 bases at J, with 8 bases between the two ends. Germline CDR1 and CDR2: KGHDR and SFDVKD. This CDR3 contains 13 residues. Written as DNA, the CDR3 is TGTGCCACCAGTCGACAGGACAATCAGCCCCAGCATTTT. Translation: CATSRQDNQPQHF.

The chain has TRBV30 and TRBJ2-7; the match to TRBD1 covers 8 bases. V trimming: 7 bases; J trimming: 6 bases; junction bases outside the gene matches: 11. Germline lookup yields CDR1 GTSNPN and CDR2 SVGIG (reference sequence). This CDR3 comprises 13 residues. CDR3 bases: TGTGCCTACAAACCCGGGACAGGTACCGAGCAGTACTTC. Protein sequence: CAYKPGTGTEQYF.

The J gene is TRBJ2-1, the V gene TRBV12-3 or TRBV12-4; D perhaps matches TRBD2 (5 bases). V was pared by 1 base and J by 11 bases, with 9 bases between. The CDR3 is 12 residues long. The CDR3 is CASSLGGRKQFF. The CDR3 region has the DNA TGTGCCAGCAGTTTAGGAGGGAGAAAGCAGTTCTTC.

V and J are TRBV7-8 and TRBJ2-3; D not certain. Trimming pared 4 bases from V and 2 bases from J, leaving 13 bases between. The CDR3 loop spans 15 amino acids. CDR1 and CDR2 from the germline V gene are SGHVS and FQNEAQ. The CDR3 protein is CASSSRLTITDTQYF. The CDR3 region has the DNA TGTGCCAGCAGCTCCCGACTCACCATCACAGATACGCAGTATTTT.

This clonotype turned up a few times. The chain employs TRBV21-1 and TRBJ2-7; TRBD1, the table's D call, was not compared with the DNA. TRBV21-1 is annotated as a pseudogene. The CDR3 has 15 amino acids. The CDR3 protein is CASPGQKGISYEQYF. CDR3 in DNA: TGTGCCAGTCCGGGACAAAAAGGGATCTCCTACGAGCAGTACTTC.

This clonotype turned up a few times. This chain uses TRBV20-1 with TRBJ2-7; no reliable D call. CDR3 length equals 12 residues. Germline CDR1 DFQATT, CDR2 SNEGSKA (reference sequence). V was clipped by 0 bases and J by 4 bases, with 7 bases between them. CDR3 in amino acids: CSARDGQYEQYF. CDR3 DNA sequence: TGCAGTGCTAGAGATGGTCAGTACGAGCAGTACTTC.

The rearrangement uses TRBV5-1 and TRBJ1-2, with D possibly matching TRBD1 (6 bases). CDR1 SGHRS and CDR2 YFSETQ come from the germline V gene. The V end lost 3 bases, the J end lost 8 bases, and 17 bases lay between the germline ends. The CDR3 is made up of 14 amino acids. The CDR3 coding sequence is TGCGCCAGCAGCTACCGTAGGGGGAACGGAGGCTACACCTTC. This codes for CASSYRRGNGGYTF.

The V call is TRBV11-3, the J call TRBJ2-3; D gene ambiguous. Trimming removed 2 bases at V and 4 bases at J, with 7 bases between. This CDR3 has 13 amino acids. CDR1 is SGHNT and CDR2 is YENEEA in the germline V gene. CDR3 in DNA: TGTGCCAGCAGCTTAACTACCTCAGATACGCAGTATTTT. It is translated as CASSLTTSDTQYF.

This clonotype was counted between two and nine times. CDR3 nucleotides: TGTGCCAGCAGCCAAGAAGGGAAACCTGGGAGGGCCAACGTCCTGACTTTC. Amino acids: CASSQEGKPGRANVLTF. V usage is TRBV4-2 and J usage is TRBJ2-6; D is undetermined. This CDR3 is 17 amino acids long. Germline values: CDR1 LGHNA, CDR2 YNFKEQ. V gave up 0 bases and J gave up 5 bases, with 14 bases separating them.

J is TRBJ1-1 and V is TRBV5-5; D might be TRBD1 (5 bases). Per the germline V gene, CDR1 is SGHKS and CDR2 is YYEKEE (reference sequence). CDR3 length equals 12 residues. The V gene lost 0 bases and the J gene lost 11 bases, with 11 bases spanning the gap. The CDR3 loop is CASSLERDGAFF. CDR3 bases: TGTGCCAGCAGCTTGGAGAGGGACGGGGCTTTCTTT.